This is a list of T cell receptor beta chains from one sample in a study of blood T cell repertoires in COVID-19. Repertoires were generated with immunoSEQ multiplex PCR, while TCRdb's copy carries only in-frame clones and drops some. The sample holds around 150,000 clones; 85% are singletons and the top ten take 2.5% to 4%. Input material: peripheral blood. All receptors come from a human donor with acute or convalescent COVID-19. The donor label of this sample is uncertain. Both conserved end residues are part of each CDR3. A D gene is named only where the DNA matches it firmly. A row's size may be missing; if present it is once, few, many or a size class.

CDR3 protein,CDR3 DNA,J gene,V gene,D gene,clone size
CAWSVRGDRSQPQHF,TGTGCCTGGAGTGTACGGGGGGATCGGAGTCAGCCCCAGCATTTT,TRBJ1-5,TRBV30,NA,NA
CASSSLAGRETDTQYF,TGTGCCAGTAGTAGTCTAGCGGGACGAGAAACAGATACGCAGTATTTT,TRBJ2-3,TRBV19,TRBD2,NA
CASSDGQGALRNEKLFF,TGTGCCAGCAGTGATGGACAGGGAGCACTAAGGAATGAAAAACTGTTTTTT,TRBJ1-4,TRBV6-1,TRBD1,NA
CASSSPGVAGVTDTQYF,TGTGCCAGCAGTTCACCGGGGGTAGCGGGGGTTACAGATACGCAGTATTTT,TRBJ2-3,TRBV27,TRBD2,NA
CASSPGWSSNQPQHF,TGTGCCAGCAGCCCAGGGTGGTCTAGCAATCAGCCCCAGCATTTT,TRBJ1-5,TRBV3-1/TRBV3-2,NA,NA
CASSFRRDNQPQHF,TGTGCCAGCAGTTTCCGACGGGACAATCAGCCCCAGCATTTT,TRBJ1-5,TRBV28,NA,NA
CASSLSPAVQQYF,TGTGCCAGCAGCCTATCCCCGGCGGTCCAGCAGTACTTC,TRBJ2-7,TRBV7-2,NA,NA
CASSLTRTGANTGELFF,TGTGCCAGCAGCTTAACGAGGACAGGGGCGAACACCGGGGAGCTGTTTTTT,TRBJ2-2,TRBV7-3,TRBD1,once
CASSESPRTLAYGYTF,TGCGCCAGCAGTGAGTCGCCCCGAACACTAGCCTATGGCTACACCTTC,TRBJ1-2,TRBV10-1,NA,NA
CASSPRDREGGYTF,TGTGCCAGTAGTCCCCGGGACAGGGAGGGCGGCTACACCTTC,TRBJ1-2,TRBV19,TRBD1,once
CASSRLAGGTDTQYF,TGTGCCAGCAGCCGACTAGCGGGGGGCACAGATACGCAGTATTTT,TRBJ2-3,TRBV6-5,TRBD2,NA
CASSSPSGGRIDTQYF,TGTGCCAGCAGCTCCCCCTCGGGGGGGAGGATAGATACGCAGTATTTT,TRBJ2-3,TRBV7-3,TRBD2,NA
CASSTMTSGSYEQYF,TGTGCCAGTAGTACAATGACTAGCGGGTCCTACGAGCAGTACTTC,TRBJ2-7,TRBV19,TRBD2,NA
CASRKQGTGDTQYF,TGTGCCAGTAGAAAACAGGGAACGGGAGATACGCAGTATTTT,TRBJ2-3,TRBV19,NA,few
CASSPERGGRKTQYF,TGTGCCAGCAGCCCCGAGCGGGGGGGCAGAAAGACCCAGTACTTC,TRBJ2-5,TRBV6-5,TRBD2,NA
CASSLGWGGDTEAFF,TGTGCCAGCAGTTTAGGGTGGGGAGGGGACACTGAAGCTTTCTTT,TRBJ1-1,TRBV28,NA,once
CASSQTGQGAYEQYF,TGTGCCAGCAGCCAAACGGGACAGGGGGCCTACGAGCAGTACTTC,TRBJ2-7,TRBV14,TRBD1,NA
CASSQRARGTDYGYTF,TGCGCCAGCAGTCAACGGGCGAGGGGGACCGACTATGGCTACACCTTC,TRBJ1-2,TRBV23-1,NA,NA
CASSYYRGDTEAFF,TGTGCCAGCAGTTACTACAGGGGGGACACTGAAGCTTTCTTT,TRBJ1-1,TRBV6-5,TRBD1,once
CASATRFKEKLFF,TGTGCCTCGGCGACAAGGTTTAAAGAAAAACTGTTTTTT,TRBJ1-4,TRBV30,NA,many
CASSSGAGNEKLFF,TGTGCCAGCTCCTCAGGGGCCGGGAATGAAAAACTGTTTTTT,TRBJ1-4,TRBV6-6,NA,NA
CASSQPSGTANYGYTF,TGTGCCAGCAGCCAACCTTCCGGGACAGCGAACTATGGCTACACCTTC,TRBJ1-2,TRBV4-2,TRBD1,NA
CATSVRLASYNEQFF,TGTGCCACCAGTGTTCGTCTAGCCTCATACAATGAGCAGTTCTTC,TRBJ2-1,TRBV24-1,NA,NA
CASSQDQNTEAFF,TGTGCCAGCAGCCAAGATCAAAACACTGAAGCTTTCTTT,TRBJ1-1,TRBV14,NA,once
CATSDLGDRGGYTF,TGTGCCACCAGTGATTTGGGGGACAGGGGCGGCTACACCTTC,TRBJ1-2,TRBV24-1,TRBD1,NA
CATPGLVNGELFF,TGTGCCACCCCGGGACTAGTGAACGGGGAGCTGTTTTTT,TRBJ2-2,TRBV18,TRBD2,NA
CASSGRGSKRQPQHF,TGTGCCAGCTCCGGACGGGGGTCTAAACGTCAGCCCCAGCATTTT,TRBJ1-5,TRBV27,NA,NA
CASSPSTGNTEAFF,TGCGCCAGCAGCCCATCTACAGGGAACACTGAAGCTTTCTTT,TRBJ1-1,TRBV5-1,NA,NA